These T cell receptor beta chains were read from a single sample in a study of STAT3 mutations in large granular lymphocyte leukemia. Profiled with immunoSEQ multiplex PCR; TCRdb holds only in-frame clones, not every one. The sample holds thousands of clones, roughly 90% seen once. Sequenced material: PBMCs. The receptors derive from a human donor with T large granular lymphocyte leukemia. Some clones in this sample may be carry-over from other donors' samples. Both conserved end residues are trimmed from each CDR3. Fields, in order: J gene, V gene, CDR3 protein.

TRBJ2-3,TRBV9,ASSVETSGSLAGRTDTQY
TRBJ2-2,TRBV18,ASSPPGQGSTGELF
TRBJ1-1,TRBV25-1,ASTAGANTEAF
TRBJ1-6,TRBV25-1,ASSAGGEWNSPLH
TRBJ1-1,TRBV7-9,ASSLPQNTEAF
TRBJ1-6,TRBV10-3,AIKMDGNNSPLH
TRBJ2-1,TRBV7-3,ASSLGLANNEQF
TRBJ1-6,TRBV11-1,ASSLATDSSPLH
TRBJ2-1,TRBV10-2,ASRLSGTGEF
TRBJ2-7,TRBV7-8,ASSTRTQGYEQY
TRBJ2-2,TRBV5-4,ASSLGLNTGELF
TRBJ2-1,TRBV29-1,SVEDLRGGEGVDNEQF
TRBJ1-1,TRBV6-6,ASSYSGGQSEAF
TRBJ2-6,TRBV27,ASSTSSGDSGANVLT
TRBJ2-3,TRBV9,ASSARTDTQY
TRBJ1-2,TRBV28,ASSRIQGAYGYT
TRBJ1-1,TRBV10-3,AITQGLNTEAF
TRBJ1-5,TRBV15,ATSRNTMGNQPQH
TRBJ2-1,TRBV27,ASSSSGTSGLYEQF
TRBJ2-5,TRBV5-1,ASSPEAGGKTQY